These 3 T cell receptor beta chains were all obtained from the same sample, sequenced in a study of blood T cell repertoires in COVID-19 (dated by TCRdb to about 2020). The library relied on the immunoSEQ multiplex PCR assay. This immuneACCESS table, as held by TCRdb, lists in-frame sequences with V and J called but not all clones. Of the missing ones, under half trace to an unresolved V gene in checked studies; the others have no known cause. This sample has roughly 75,000 clones in its table, and 85% of those were observed once. Roughly 9.3% of the sample is held by the ten biggest clonotypes. The source material was peripheral blood. The receptors shown here come from a man aged 50-59 years with COVID-19, enrolled during active disease.

V and J are TRBV7-6 and TRBJ1-1; D is unresolved. Trimming stripped 6 bases from V and 8 bases from J, with 10 bases between. The CDR3 spans 11 residues. Germline CDR1 and CDR2: SGHVS and FNYEAQ. The CDR3 DNA is TGTGCCAGCAGTCAACAGCTAGAAGCTTTCTTT. Translated, it gives CASSQQLEAFF.

This rearrangement joins TRBV7-9 to TRBJ1-4; D is unresolved. The CDR3 totals 15 residues. V lost 5 bases and J 8 bases, leaving 18 bases between the germline ends. CDR1 is SEHNR and CDR2 is FQNEAQ in the germline V gene (reference sequence). The CDR3 DNA reads TGTGCCAGCAGCACCCCGACCACTAGAGGGGAAAAACTGTTTTTT. Its translation: CASSTPTTRGEKLFF. The full variable domain, its missing parts supplied by reference TRBV7-9 and TRBJ1-4, is DTGVSQNPRHKITKRGQNVTFRCDPISEHNRLYWYRQTLGQGPEFLTYFQNEAQLEKSRLLSDRFSAERPKGSFSTLEIQRTEQGDSAMYLCASSTPTTRGEKLFFGSGTQLSVL.

This clone was recorded a few times. The chain joins TRBV4-1 to TRBJ2-7, with D perhaps matching TRBD1 (6 bases). This CDR3 comprises 22 residues. The ends were cut back, 0 bases at V and 2 bases at J, with 32 bases in the middle. Germline loops: CDR1 MGHRA, CDR2 YSYEKL. The CDR3 reads CASSQEAMGDPSGGQTPYEQYF. The CDR3 DNA follows: TGCGCCAGCAGCCAAGAAGCCATGGGGGATCCGAGTGGGGGCCAAACCCCCTACGAGCAGTACTTC.